The present entry profiles one T cell receptor (beta chain) with its context. What it binds is unknown. This sample is part of a study of monozygotic twins with inflammatory bowel disease. The CDR3 has 16 amino acids. Germline V gene lookup returns CDR1 SGHVS and CDR2 FQNEAQ. TCRalpha and TCRbeta cDNA underwent two nested PCRs of roughly 16 and 10 cycles. TCRdb re-called the 5' RACE reads and catalogs CDR3 proteins one per entry, DNA excluded. The sample has around 400,000 distinct CDR3 sequences, and its top ten clones hold 2% to 3%. Study-level findings and limits: A distinction between different T cell subtypes was not possible.

This rearrangement joins TRBV7-8 to TRBJ2-7; the D call of TRBD2 rests on TCRdb alone, since no DNA is present to check it. The sequenced sample was blood. The TCR comes from a human donor with ulcerative colitis or Crohn's disease, or a healthy co-twin of an affected twin (not recorded which). CDR3 region: CASSLEVSGRAYEQYF.